The sample holds many counts of the clone carrying this T cell receptor (beta chain). As yet, its antigen is unknown. Time point described: newly diagnosed GD, antithyroid drugs for less than 3 months. The TCR library used RNA extracted from PBMCs. EDTA tubes received approximately 9 milliliters of collected peripheral blood. The data were taken from a study of regulatory T cells in long-lasting Graves disease. Regarding the study as a whole: Persistent Graves' patients showed a TCR diversity that was lower than that of newly diagnosed ones. Persistent disease exhibited a predilection for TRBV28, TRBJ1-2 and TRBJ2-5.

The germline gives CDR1 MNHEY, CDR2 SMNVEV (reference sequence). The CDR3 spans 13 residues. The V end was cut by 5 bases, the J end by 4 bases, with 10 bases between. CDR3-region Arm-PCR and iRepertoire HTBI primers produced the TCR beta libraries. TCRdb processed the multiplex PCR reads anew with MiXCR; each CDR3 protein has one entry. The sample lists 450,000 to 700,000 distinct CDR3 sequences, approximately 12% occurring once. This sample also belongs to another study, concerning T cells in Graves' hyperthyroidism and ophthalmopathy. That source reports: Blood held most thyroid clonotypes expanded above 0.001 frequency.

The chain combines TRBV27 with TRBJ2-3; possible D gene TRBD1, 6 bases. The sequencing here drew on peripheral blood mononuclear cells (PBMCs), taken at new diagnosis, from a patient treated with antithyroid drugs. The receptor was derived from a man between 25 and 39 years old with Graves disease. The CDR3 DNA reads TGTGCCAGCAGTCCGACAGGTGCAGATACGCAGTATTTT. Its protein product is CASSPTGADTQYF.